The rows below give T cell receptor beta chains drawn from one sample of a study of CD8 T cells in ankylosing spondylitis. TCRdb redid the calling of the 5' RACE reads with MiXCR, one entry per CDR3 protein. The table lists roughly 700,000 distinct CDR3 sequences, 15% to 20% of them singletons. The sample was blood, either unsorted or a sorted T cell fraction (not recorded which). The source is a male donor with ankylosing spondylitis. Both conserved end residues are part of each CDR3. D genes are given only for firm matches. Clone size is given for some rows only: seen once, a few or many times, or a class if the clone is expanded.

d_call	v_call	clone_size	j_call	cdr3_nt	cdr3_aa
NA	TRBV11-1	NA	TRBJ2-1	TGTGCCAGCAGCTCCCCGCCCCAGACTAGGGTCTCCTACAATGAGCAGTTCTTC	CASSSPPQTRVSYNEQFF
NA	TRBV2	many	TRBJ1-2	TGTGCCAGCAGTAGTTCCGGGAACTATGGCTACACCTTC	CASSSSGNYGYTF
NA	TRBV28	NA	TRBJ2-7	TGTGCCAGCAGTTCGGGGGAGTTCGAGCAGTACTTC	CASSSGEFEQYF
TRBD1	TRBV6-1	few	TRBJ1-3	TGTGCCAGCAGCAGACAGGGACAAAACTCTGGAAACACCATATATTTT	CASSRQGQNSGNTIYF
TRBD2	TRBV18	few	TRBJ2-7	TGTGCCAGCTCAAAGACTAGCCCACCAACCTACGAGCAGTACTTC	CASSKTSPPTYEQYF
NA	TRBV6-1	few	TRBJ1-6	TGTGCCAGCAGTGAATTTGTGGCAGGGCCGGGTTCACCCCTCCACTTT	CASSEFVAGPGSPLHF
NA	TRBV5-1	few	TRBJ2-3	TGCGCCAGCAGCTTGGAAGGGACATACACAGATACGCAGTATTTT	CASSLEGTYTDTQYF
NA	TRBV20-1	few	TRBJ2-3	TGCAGTGTCGATAGCCCCCTCGAGGGGGATACGCAGTATTTT	CSVDSPLEGDTQYF
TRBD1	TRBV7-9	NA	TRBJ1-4	TGTGCCAGCAGCTTAGCCGGGACAGGCTACAATGAAAAACTGTTTTTT	CASSLAGTGYNEKLFF
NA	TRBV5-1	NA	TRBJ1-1	TGCGCCAGCAGCTTGACGGACAGTTTCACTGAAGCTTTCTTT	CASSLTDSFTEAFF
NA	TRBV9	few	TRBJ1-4	TGTGCCAGCAGCGTAGCACAGTCCAATGAAAAACTGTTTTTT	CASSVAQSNEKLFF
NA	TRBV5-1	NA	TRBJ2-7	TGCGCCAGCAGCAGCCGACAAGACTACGAGCAGTACTTC	CASSSRQDYEQYF
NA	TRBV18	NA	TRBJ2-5	TGTGCCAGCTCACTCTACAGCCAAGAGACCCAGTACTTC	CASSLYSQETQYF
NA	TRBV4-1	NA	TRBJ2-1	TGCGCCAGCAGCCAAGTCCCGGGACGCGGCTATGAGCAGTTCTTC	CASSQVPGRGYEQFF
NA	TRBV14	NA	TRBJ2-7	TGTGCCAGCAGCCAAGCACCAGGCCCCTACGAGCAGTACTTC	CASSQAPGPYEQYF
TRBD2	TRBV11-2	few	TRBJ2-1	TGTGCCAGCAGCTTAGGAGGTCGCGGCGGGAGGGCGCAAAATGAGCAGTTCTTC	CASSLGGRGGRAQNEQFF
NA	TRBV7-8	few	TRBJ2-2	TGTGCCAGCAGCCAAAAGACCAACCAGAACACCGGGGAGCTGTTTTTT	CASSQKTNQNTGELFF